The clone carrying this T cell receptor beta chain has only one observation. Its antigen is unidentified. Some clones are missing from TCRdb's copy, which holds only in-frame ones; the method was immunoSEQ multiplex PCR. Of some 49,000 clones in the sample, 92% were seen once. Peripheral blood was collected from the related graft donor on the marrow donation day. This sample is part of a study of T cells after posttransplantation cyclophosphamide. Study outcomes and limitations: Donor CD8+ memory clones often dominated recipient blood repertoires at later times. Recipient CMV seropositivity and CMV reactivation strongly tracked TRB clonality. Blood and skin or GI T cell repertoires showed limited TRB overlap.

Germline V CDR1 and CDR2: SNHLY, FYNNEI. The V and J ends lost 7 bases and 3 bases, in that order; junction bases with no gene match: 10. CDR3 size: 15 residues. The chain carries TRBV2 and TRBJ2-7; the match to TRBD1 covers 9 bases. Sequencing was done on a sample of PBMCs. The TCR comes from a woman in her fifties or sixties in good health and a related stem cell transplant donor. CDR3 sequence: CASTPLGQGSYEQYF. Written as DNA, the CDR3 is TGTGCCAGCACGCCGTTGGGACAGGGAAGCTACGAGCAGTACTTC.